This T cell receptor (beta chain) was identified during a study of blood T cells in healthy people across ages. The second PCR ran roughly 6 to 11 cycles with a sample-barcoded 5' primer and J-beta primers. TCRdb re-analysed the 5' RACE reads in MiXCR, keeping a single row per CDR3 protein. The top ten clones hold roughly 7.7% of a sample with more than 1.4 million distinct CDR3 sequences, around two fifths of them seen once. The CDR3 length is 15 residues. Germline CDR1 and CDR2: SGHDT and YYEEEE. The trim removed 4 bases at V and 7 bases at J, leaving 10 bases unmatched. The V call is TRBV5-6, the J call TRBJ2-7; 11 bases match TRBD2. Sequenced input: blood. The receptor comes from a woman under 30 in good health. CDR3 residues: CASSILAGDYNEQYF. CDR3 sequence (DNA): TGTGCCAGCAGCATACTAGCGGGAGACTACAATGAGCAGTACTTC.